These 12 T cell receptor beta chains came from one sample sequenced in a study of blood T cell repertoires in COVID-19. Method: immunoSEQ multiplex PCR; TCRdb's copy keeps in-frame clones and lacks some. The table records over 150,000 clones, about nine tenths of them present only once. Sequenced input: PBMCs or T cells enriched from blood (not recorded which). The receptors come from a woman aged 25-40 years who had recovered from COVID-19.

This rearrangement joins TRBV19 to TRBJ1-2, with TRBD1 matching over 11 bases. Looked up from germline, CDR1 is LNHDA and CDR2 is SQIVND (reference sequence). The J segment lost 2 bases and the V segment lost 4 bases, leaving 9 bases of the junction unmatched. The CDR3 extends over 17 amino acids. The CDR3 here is CASSRGTGGFRNYGYTF. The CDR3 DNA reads TGTGCCAGTAGTAGAGGGACAGGGGGGTTTCGGAACTATGGCTACACCTTC.

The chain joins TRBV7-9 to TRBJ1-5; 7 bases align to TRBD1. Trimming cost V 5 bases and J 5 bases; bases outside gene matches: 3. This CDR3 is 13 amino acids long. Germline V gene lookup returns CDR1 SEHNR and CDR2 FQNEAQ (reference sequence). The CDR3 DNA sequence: TGTGCCAGCAGCCTCGACAGGGATCAGCCCCAGCATTTT. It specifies CASSLDRDQPQHF.

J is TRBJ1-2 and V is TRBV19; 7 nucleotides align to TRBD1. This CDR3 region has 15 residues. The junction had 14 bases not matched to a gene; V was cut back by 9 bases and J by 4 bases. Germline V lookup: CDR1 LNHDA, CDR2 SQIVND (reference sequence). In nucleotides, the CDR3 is TGTGCCAGCCAACCCGACAGGGCGACTGTCTATGGCTACACCTTC. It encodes CASQPDRATVYGYTF.

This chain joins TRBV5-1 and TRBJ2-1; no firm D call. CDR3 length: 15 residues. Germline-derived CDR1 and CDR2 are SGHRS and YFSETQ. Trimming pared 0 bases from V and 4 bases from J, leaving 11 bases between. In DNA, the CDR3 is TGCGCCAGCAGCTTGGTGACCAGCGATTACAATGAGCAGTTCTTC. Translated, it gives CASSLVTSDYNEQFF.

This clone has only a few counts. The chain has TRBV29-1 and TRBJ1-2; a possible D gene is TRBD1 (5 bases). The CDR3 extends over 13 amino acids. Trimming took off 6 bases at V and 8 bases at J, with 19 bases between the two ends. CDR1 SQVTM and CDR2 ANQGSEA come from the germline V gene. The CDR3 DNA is TGCAGCGTCGGGGGGGAGGTTTCGGAAGGCTACACCTTC. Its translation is CSVGGEVSEGYTF.

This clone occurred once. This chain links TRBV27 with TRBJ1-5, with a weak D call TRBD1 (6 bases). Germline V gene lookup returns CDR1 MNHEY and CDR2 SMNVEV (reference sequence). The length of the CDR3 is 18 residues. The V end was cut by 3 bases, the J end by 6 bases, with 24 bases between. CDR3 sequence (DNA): TGTGCCAGCAGTTTTTCCTCCCTTTCACAGGGCGAAGCTCAGCCCCAGCATTTT. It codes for CASSFSSLSQGEAQPQHF.

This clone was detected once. DNA for the CDR3: TGCGCCAGCAGCTCACCAGGGGACACTGAAGCTTTCTTT. Translating gives CASSSPGDTEAFF. The chain joins TRBV5-1 to TRBJ1-1, with a tentative D call TRBD1 (6 bases). V was shortened by 3 bases and J by 3 bases, with 9 bases between the two germline ends. Germline V gene data show CDR1 as SGHRS and CDR2 as YFSETQ. This CDR3 comprises 13 residues.

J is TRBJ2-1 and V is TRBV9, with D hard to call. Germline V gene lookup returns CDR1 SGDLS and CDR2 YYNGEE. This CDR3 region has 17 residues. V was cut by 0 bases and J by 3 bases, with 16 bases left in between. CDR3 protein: CASSVGSSRSYYNEQFF. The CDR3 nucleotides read TGTGCCAGCAGCGTAGGTTCCTCTAGGAGCTACTACAATGAGCAGTTCTTC. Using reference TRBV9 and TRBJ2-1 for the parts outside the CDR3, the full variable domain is DSGVTQTPKHLITATGQRVTLRCSPRSGDLSVYWYQQSLDQGLQFLIQYYNGEERAKGNILERFSAQQFPDLHSELNLSSLELGDSALYFCASSVGSSRSYYNEQFFGPGTRLTVL.

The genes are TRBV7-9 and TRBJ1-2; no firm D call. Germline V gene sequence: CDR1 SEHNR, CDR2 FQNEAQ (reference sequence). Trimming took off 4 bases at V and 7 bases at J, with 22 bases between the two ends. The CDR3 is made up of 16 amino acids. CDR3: CASSSSDGSSYGGYTF. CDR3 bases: TGTGCCAGCAGCTCCAGCGACGGATCCAGTTACGGTGGCTACACCTTC.

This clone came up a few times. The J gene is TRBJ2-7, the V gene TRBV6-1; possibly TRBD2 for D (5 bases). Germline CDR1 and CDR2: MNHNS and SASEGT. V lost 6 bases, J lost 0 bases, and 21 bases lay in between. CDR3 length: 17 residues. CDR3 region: CASSELISWELSYEQYF. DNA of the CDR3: TGTGCCAGCAGCGAACTAATCTCGTGGGAGCTCTCCTACGAGCAGTACTTC.

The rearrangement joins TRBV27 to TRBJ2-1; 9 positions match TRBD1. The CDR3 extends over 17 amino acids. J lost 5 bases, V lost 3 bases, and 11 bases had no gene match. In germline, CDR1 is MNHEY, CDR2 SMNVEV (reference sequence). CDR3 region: CASSFIYRDRANNEQFF. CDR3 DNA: TGTGCCAGCAGTTTTATTTATCGGGACAGGGCGAACAATGAGCAGTTCTTC.

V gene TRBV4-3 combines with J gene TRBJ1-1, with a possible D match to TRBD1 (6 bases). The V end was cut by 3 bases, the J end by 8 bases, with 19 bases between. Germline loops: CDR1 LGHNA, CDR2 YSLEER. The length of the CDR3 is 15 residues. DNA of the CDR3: TGCGCCAGCAGCCATTCCCTACGGGGGGCCGCCGAAGCTTTCTTT. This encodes CASSHSLRGAAEAFF.